This T cell receptor (beta chain) originates from a study of CD4 T cells in relation to SARS-CoV-2 and coronaviruses (dated by TCRdb to about 2021). The study in broad terms: The ViraFEST assay cultured PBMCs with antigen for 10 days, then sequenced TCR beta CDR3s to find antigen-specific clonal expansions. The negative reference condition was either a culture with an HIV-1 Nef peptide pool or a culture with no peptide. Memory CD4+ T cell crossreactivity between SARS-CoV-2 and common cold coronavirus spike proteins was assessed at the TCR clonotype level in the study. The Adaptive Biotechnologies TCR-sequencing kit was used to sequence samples from three pre-COVID donors and the naive versus memory experiments, while other data came from Illumina-based sequencing. Expansion assays from other donors in the study were sequenced with a different, Illumina-based TCR-beta assay. Using patient-derived lymphoblastoid cell lines, the shared crossreactive spike epitopes were mapped to their HLA restriction. The full study reports these points: Because the crossreactivity analysis focused on spike protein, crossreactivity against other viral proteins was not assessed. Pre-pandemic and post-infection samples were not both contributed by any donor, so tracing of the source of pre-existing responses was limited. The study was limited by small numbers of patients and tested TCRs. Memory CD4+ clonotypes crossrecognizing SARS-CoV-2 and at least one common cold coronavirus spike were found in 55% to 70% of donors. Crossreactive clones showed significantly weaker SARS-CoV-2-driven expansion than monoreactive clones, consistent with antigenic imprinting.

Library prep was done by the immunoSEQ multiplex PCR assay. As for the original processing: During preprocessing, nonproductive sequences were removed, as were CDR3s that did not start with C, did not end with F or W, or were shorter than 7 amino acids. The MANAFEST web app was used to call antigen-specific clonotypes on the basis of expansion compared with the reference and with other culture wells. A clone was considered positive if significant expansion relative to the reference culture was observed in 2 of 3 replicate wells at an FDR below 0.05. Positive clones also required significant expansion versus all other tandem wells and an odds ratio above 5. After three terminal residues were trimmed from each end, CDR3 homology was quantified as pairwise Levenshtein distance using the stringdist R package. TCRdb holds this immuneACCESS table with in-frame rearrangements only. Some clones are missing; in checked studies, unresolved V genes explain under half, and the rest has no known cause. V and J calls and clone size are as listed in that table; D and trimming were resolved from the DNA. A total of roughly 20,000 clones appear in this sample, just under 75% of them only once. The ten largest account for 21% of the sample.

CD4+ T cells from unexposed donors were collected before the COVID-19 pandemic (2011-2018). Following 10 days of culture, the EasySep CD4+ T cell isolation kit was used to isolate CD4+ T cells. As cell numbers permitted, CD4+ T cells from unexposed donors were tested for reactivity to SARS-CoV-2 S and N and to four common cold coronavirus spike pools. PBMCs were cultured at approximately 2 million per well in IMDM supplemented with around 5.3% human AB serum and around 9.2 IU/ml IL-2. Half of the culture medium was replaced with fresh IL-2-containing medium on days 3 and 7. In general, triplicate replicate wells were used for every peptide culture condition. Leukapheresis product for the unexposed donors was purchased commercially. Ficoll-Paque PLUS gradient centrifugation was used to isolate PBMCs from either whole blood or leukapheresis product. PBMCs were either cryopreserved at -140°C or used fresh in the expansion assay. The QIAamp Micro DNA Kit was used to extract genomic DNA from the CD4+ T cells.

Counted from cysteine to phenylalanine, this CDR3 has 16 amino acids. Only the CDR3 portion is preserved as DNA: 48 bases, with reading frame beginning at the first base. The germline V gene specifies MDHEN as CDR1 and SYDVKM as CDR2. V drops 3 bases and J drops 2 bases, leaving 16 bases in between. Concerning this clone: Its antigen remains unidentified. No clone much larger than this one lies a single base away; base qualities are absent.

The V gene is TRBV28 and the J gene is TRBJ2-5, and TRBD2 may be the D gene, going by 5 matching bases. The sample consisted of CD4+ T cells from PBMCs, cultured in vitro. The receptor comes from a human donor in good health. The nucleotide sequence reads TGTGCCAGCAGTTTCTATTACAGCCCGGGACAAGAGACCCAGTACTTC. It codes for CASSFYYSPGQETQYF.